This entry concerns a single TCR beta chain. V lost 6 bases and J 0 bases, leaving 18 bases between the germline ends. Germline assignment: CDR1 SQVTM and CDR2 ANQGSEA. This CDR3 comprises 16 residues. The data stem from a study of blood T cell repertoires in COVID-19. In the study overall: Sites in the United States, Italy and Spain provided acute and convalescent COVID-19 samples.

The table came from immunoSEQ multiplex PCR; TCRdb's copy has only in-frame clones and leaves some out. The table has 250,000 to 350,000 clones, about four fifths seen once. The clonotype was recovered from an older person with COVID-19, enrolled during active disease. The sample taken for sequencing was peripheral blood. The J gene is TRBJ2-1, the V gene TRBV29-1; TRBD2 might be the D (7 bases). The CDR3 is CSVGGLAASSYNEQFF. The CDR3 DNA follows: TGCAGCGTAGGGGGGCTAGCGGCCAGCTCCTACAATGAGCAGTTCTTC.